The source of this TCR beta chain is a study of OX40 agonist ivuxolimab in advanced cancers. Measured with immunoSEQ multiplex PCR; TCRdb has only the in-frame clones, and not every one. The sample carries about 83,000 clones, roughly 84% recorded once. The sequence was collected from an adult with an advanced solid tumor such as melanoma, head and neck, liver or kidney cancer. Sequencing used CD4+ or CD8+ T cells sorted from blood, obtained in a trial of the OX40 agonist ivuxolimab.

CDR3 sequence reads: CASSPPLGMDTGELFF. The CDR3 nucleotides are TGTGCCAGCTCACCACCGCTGGGGATGGACACCGGGGAGCTGTTTTTT. The rearrangement uses TRBV18 and TRBJ2-2, with D unresolved. From germline, CDR1 is KGHSH and CDR2 LQKENI. Trimming cost V 0 bases and J 3 bases, with 11 bases left between them. This CDR3 is built from 16 residues.